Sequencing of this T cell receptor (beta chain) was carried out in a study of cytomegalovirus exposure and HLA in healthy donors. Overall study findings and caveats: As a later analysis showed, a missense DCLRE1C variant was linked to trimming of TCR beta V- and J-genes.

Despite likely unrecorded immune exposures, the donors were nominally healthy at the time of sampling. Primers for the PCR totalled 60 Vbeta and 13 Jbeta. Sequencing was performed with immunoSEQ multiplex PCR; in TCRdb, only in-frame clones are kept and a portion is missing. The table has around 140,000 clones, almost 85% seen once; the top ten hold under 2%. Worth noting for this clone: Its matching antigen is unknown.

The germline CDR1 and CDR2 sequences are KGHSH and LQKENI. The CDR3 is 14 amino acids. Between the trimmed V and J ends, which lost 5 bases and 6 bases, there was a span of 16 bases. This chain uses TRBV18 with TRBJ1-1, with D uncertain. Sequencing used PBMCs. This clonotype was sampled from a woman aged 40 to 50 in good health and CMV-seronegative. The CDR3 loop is CASSVYMGVAEAFF. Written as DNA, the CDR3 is TGTGCCAGCTCAGTCTACATGGGCGTTGCTGAAGCTTTCTTT.